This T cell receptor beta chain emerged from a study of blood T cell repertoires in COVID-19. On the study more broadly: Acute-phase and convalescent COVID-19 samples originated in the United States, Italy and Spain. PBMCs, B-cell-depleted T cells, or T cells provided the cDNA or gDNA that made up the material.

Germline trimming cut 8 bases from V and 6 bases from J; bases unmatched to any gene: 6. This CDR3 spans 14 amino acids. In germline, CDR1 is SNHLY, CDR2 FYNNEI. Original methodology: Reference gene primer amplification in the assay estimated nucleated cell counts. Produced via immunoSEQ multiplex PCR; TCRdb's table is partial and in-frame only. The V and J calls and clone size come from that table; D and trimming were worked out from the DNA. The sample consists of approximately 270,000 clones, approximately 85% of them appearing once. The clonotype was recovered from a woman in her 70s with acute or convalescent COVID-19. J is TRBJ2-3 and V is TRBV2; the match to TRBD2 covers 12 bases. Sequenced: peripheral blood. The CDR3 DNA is TGTGCCAGCCTAGCGGGGGGGCCTTGGGATACGCAGTATTTT. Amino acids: CASLAGGPWDTQYF.